The 5 T cell receptor beta chains below all came from one sample that was sequenced in a study of blood T cell repertoires in COVID-19 (dated by TCRdb to about 2020). Receptor libraries were prepared by the immunoSEQ multiplex PCR assay. TCRdb carries this immuneACCESS record with in-frame sequences only. Its versions omit some clonotypes, under half of them owing to an unresolved V gene in the studies checked, with the rest unexplained. In this sample the table shows approximately 51,000 clones, roughly 86% of which occur a single time. 5% of the sample is taken by the ten largest. Sequenced: peripheral blood. These receptors were obtained from a man between 35 and 55 years old with active COVID-19.

J is TRBJ1-1 and V is TRBV3-1 (or the pseudogene TRBV3-2), with 8 bases matching TRBD1. Trimming removed 4 bases from V and 4 bases from J; junction bases left unmatched: 5. Germline lookup yields CDR1 LGHDT and CDR2 YNNKEL (reference sequence). This CDR3 has 14 amino acids. CDR3 amino acids: CASSLGQGFTEAFF. The CDR3 coding sequence is TGTGCCAGCAGCCTAGGACAGGGTTTCACTGAAGCTTTCTTT.

The chain links TRBV18 to TRBJ2-7, with TRBD1 matching 9 bases. Losses at the gene ends were 5 bases for V and 1 base for J; bases not matched to a gene: 3. CDR3 size: 14 residues. Germline V lookup: CDR1 KGHSH, CDR2 LQKENI. CDR3 amino acids: CASSGDRASYEQYF. For the CDR3, the DNA is TGTGCCAGCTCAGGGGACAGGGCTTCCTACGAGCAGTACTTC.

The V and J genes are TRBV7-6 and TRBJ2-1, with D perhaps matching TRBD1 (6 bases). CDR1 is SGHVS and CDR2 is FNYEAQ in the germline V gene. The ends were cut back, 1 base at V and 7 bases at J, with 20 bases in the middle. The CDR3 runs to 17 residues. This CDR3 is CASSLGIGGLGWNEQFF. In DNA, the CDR3 is TGTGCCAGCAGCTTAGGGATTGGGGGCCTGGGGTGGAATGAGCAGTTCTTC.

V and J are TRBV5-4 and TRBJ1-2; D is unresolved. Looked up from germline, CDR1 is SGHNT and CDR2 is YYREEE (reference sequence). The V end was cut by 2 bases, the J end by 4 bases, with 6 bases between. This CDR3 is built from 12 residues. This chain's CDR3 is CASSFYGYGYTF. The CDR3, as DNA: TGTGCCAGCAGCTTCTACGGCTATGGCTACACCTTC.

This clone occurred a few times. The chain has TRBV7-3 and TRBJ1-1; 8 nucleotides agree with TRBD1. V was pared by 5 bases and J by 4 bases, with 6 bases of the junction left unmatched. Germline V gene sequence: CDR1 SGHTA, CDR2 FQGTGA. CDR3 length: 14 residues. The CDR3 loop reads CASSLNTGGTEAFF. CDR3 bases: TGTGCCAGCAGCCTAAACACAGGGGGCACTGAAGCTTTCTTT.